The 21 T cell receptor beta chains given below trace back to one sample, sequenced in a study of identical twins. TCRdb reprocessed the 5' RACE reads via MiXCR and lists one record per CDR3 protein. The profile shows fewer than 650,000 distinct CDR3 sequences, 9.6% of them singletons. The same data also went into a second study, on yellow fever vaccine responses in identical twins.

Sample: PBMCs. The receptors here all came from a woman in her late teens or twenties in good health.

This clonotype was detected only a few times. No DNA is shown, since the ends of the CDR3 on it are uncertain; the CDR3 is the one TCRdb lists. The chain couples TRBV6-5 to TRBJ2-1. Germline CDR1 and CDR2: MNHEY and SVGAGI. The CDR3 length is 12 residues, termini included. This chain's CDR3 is CASSSSDNEQFF.

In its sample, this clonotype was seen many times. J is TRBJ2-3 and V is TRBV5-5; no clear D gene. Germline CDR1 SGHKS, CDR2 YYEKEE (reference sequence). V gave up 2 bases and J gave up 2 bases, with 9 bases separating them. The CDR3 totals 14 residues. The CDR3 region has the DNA TGTGCCAGCAGCTTACAGATTATCACAGATACGCAGTATTTT. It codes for CASSLQIITDTQYF.

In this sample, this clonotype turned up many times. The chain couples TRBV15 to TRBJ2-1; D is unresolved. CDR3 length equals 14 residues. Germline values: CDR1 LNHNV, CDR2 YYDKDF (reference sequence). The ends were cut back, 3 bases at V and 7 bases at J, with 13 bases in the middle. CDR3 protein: CATSRTSQGNEQFF. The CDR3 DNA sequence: TGTGCCACCAGCAGGACATCCCAAGGGAATGAGCAGTTCTTC. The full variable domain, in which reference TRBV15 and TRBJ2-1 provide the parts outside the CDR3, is DAMVIQNPRYQVTQFGKPVTLSCSQTLNHNVMYWYQQKSSQAPKLLFHYYDKDFNNEADTPDNFQSRRPNTSFCFLDIRSPGLGDTAMYLCATSRTSQGNEQFFGPGTRLTVL.

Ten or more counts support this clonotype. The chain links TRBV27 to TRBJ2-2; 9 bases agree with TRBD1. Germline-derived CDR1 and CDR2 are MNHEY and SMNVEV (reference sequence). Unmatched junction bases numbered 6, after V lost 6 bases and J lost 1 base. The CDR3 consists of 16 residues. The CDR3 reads CASRTRQGGNTGELFF. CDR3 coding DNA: TGTGCCAGCAGAACAAGACAGGGGGGGAACACCGGGGAGCTGTTTTTT.

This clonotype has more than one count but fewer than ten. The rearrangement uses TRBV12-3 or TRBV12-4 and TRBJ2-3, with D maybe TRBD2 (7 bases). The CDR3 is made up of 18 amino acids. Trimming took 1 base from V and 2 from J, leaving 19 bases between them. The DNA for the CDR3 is TGTGCCAGCAGTTTAGAGGGGGGAACTAGCGAGATCACAGATACGCAGTATTTT. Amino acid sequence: CASSLEGGTSEITDTQYF.

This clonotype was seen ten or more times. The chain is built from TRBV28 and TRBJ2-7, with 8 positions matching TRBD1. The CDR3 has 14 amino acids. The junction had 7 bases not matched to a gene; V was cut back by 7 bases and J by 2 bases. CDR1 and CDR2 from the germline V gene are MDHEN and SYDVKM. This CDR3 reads CASTTDRGAYEQYF. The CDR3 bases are TGTGCCAGCACCACCGACAGGGGCGCCTACGAGCAGTACTTC.

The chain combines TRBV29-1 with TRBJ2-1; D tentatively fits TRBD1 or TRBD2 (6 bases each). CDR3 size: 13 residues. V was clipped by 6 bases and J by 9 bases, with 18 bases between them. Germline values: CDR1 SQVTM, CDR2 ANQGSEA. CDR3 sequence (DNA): TGCAGCGTCCGGGGGCGGTTTAAGGGTGAGCAGTTCTTC. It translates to CSVRGRFKGEQFF.

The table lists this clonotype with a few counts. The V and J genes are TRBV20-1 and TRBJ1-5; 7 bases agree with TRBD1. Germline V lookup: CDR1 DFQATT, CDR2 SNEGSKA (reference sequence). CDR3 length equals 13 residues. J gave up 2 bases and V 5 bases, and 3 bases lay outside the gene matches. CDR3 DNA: TGCAGTGCTCGACAGGGAGGCAATCAGCCCCAGCATTTT. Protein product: CSARQGGNQPQHF.

CDR3 nucleotide sequence: TGTGCCAGCAGTGCCCGGGGGGCAGGGGAGACCCAGTACTTC. Translation: CASSARGAGETQYF. The rearrangement uses TRBV12-3 or TRBV12-4 and TRBJ2-5, with D possibly matching TRBD2 (7 bases). The CDR3 length is 14 residues. Trimming stripped 5 bases from V and 5 bases from J, with 15 bases between.

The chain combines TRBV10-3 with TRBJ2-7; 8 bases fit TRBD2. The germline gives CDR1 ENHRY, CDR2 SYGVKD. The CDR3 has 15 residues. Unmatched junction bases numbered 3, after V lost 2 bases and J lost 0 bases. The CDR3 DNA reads TGTGCCATCAGTGAGGTGACTAGCGTCTCCTACGAGCAGTACTTC. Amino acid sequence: CAISEVTSVSYEQYF.

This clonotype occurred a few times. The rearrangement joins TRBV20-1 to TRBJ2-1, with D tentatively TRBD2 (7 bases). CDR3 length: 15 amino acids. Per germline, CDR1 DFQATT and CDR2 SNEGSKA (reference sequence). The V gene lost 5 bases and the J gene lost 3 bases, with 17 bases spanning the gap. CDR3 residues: CSAERGAVLYNEQFF. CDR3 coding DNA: TGCAGTGCTGAACGGGGGGCGGTCCTCTACAATGAGCAGTTCTTC.

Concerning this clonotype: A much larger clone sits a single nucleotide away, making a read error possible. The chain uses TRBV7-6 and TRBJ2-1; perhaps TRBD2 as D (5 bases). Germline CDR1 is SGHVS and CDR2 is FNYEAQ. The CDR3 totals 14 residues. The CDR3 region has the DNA TGTGCCAGCAGCTTGGGCGCCGAGGGCAATCAGCAGTTCTTC. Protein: CASSLGAEGNQQFF.

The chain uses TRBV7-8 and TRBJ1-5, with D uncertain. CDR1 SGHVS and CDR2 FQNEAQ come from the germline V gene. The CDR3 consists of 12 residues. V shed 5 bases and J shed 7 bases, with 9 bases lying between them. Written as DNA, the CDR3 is TGTGCCAGCAGCAAGCCGGGGCAGCCCCAGCATTTT. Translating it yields CASSKPGQPQHF.

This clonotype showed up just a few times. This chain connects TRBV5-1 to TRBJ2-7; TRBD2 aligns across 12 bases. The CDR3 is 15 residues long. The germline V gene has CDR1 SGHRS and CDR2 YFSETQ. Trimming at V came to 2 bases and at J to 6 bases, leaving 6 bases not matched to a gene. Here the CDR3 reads CASSFLAGGPGEQYF. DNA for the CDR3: TGCGCCAGCAGCTTCCTAGCGGGAGGGCCAGGCGAGCAGTACTTC.

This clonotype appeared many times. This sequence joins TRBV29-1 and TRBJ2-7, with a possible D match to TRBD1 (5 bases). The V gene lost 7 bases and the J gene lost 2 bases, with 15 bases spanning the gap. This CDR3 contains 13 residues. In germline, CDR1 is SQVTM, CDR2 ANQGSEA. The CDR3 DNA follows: TGCAGCGCTGAGGCCCCAGGGACCTACGAGCAGTACTTC. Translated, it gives CSAEAPGTYEQYF.

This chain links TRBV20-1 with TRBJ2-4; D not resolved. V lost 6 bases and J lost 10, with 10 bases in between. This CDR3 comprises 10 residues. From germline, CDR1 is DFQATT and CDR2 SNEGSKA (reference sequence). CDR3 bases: TGCAGTGCAGCTCCGGATATTCAGTACTTC. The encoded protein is CSAAPDIQYF.

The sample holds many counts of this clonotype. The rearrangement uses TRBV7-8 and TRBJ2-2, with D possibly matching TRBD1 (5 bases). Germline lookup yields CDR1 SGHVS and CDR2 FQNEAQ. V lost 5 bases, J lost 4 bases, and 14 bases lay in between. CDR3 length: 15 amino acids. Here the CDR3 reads CASSQTDTPTGELFF. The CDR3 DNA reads TGTGCCAGCAGCCAGACGGACACCCCCACCGGGGAGCTGTTTTTT.

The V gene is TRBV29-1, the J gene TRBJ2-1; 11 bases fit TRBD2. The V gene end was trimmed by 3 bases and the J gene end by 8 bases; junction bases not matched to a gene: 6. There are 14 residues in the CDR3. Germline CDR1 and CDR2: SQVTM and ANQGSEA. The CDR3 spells CSVEASGRIDEQFF. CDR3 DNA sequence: TGCAGCGTTGAGGCTAGCGGGAGGATCGATGAGCAGTTCTTC.

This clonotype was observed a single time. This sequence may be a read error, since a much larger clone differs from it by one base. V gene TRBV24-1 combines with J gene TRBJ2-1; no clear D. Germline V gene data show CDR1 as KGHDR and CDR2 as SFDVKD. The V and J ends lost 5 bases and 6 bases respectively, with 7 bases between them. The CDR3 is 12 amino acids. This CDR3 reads CATSGACNEQFF. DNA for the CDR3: TGTGCCACCAGTGGGGCCTGCAATGAGCAGTTCTTC.

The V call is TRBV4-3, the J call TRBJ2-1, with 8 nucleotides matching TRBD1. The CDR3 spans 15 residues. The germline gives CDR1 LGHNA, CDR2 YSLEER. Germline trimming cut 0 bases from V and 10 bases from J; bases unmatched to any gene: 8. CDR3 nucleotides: TGCGCCAGCAGCCAAGATTGGGCAGGGGGCAGAGAGCAGTTCTTC. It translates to CASSQDWAGGREQFF.

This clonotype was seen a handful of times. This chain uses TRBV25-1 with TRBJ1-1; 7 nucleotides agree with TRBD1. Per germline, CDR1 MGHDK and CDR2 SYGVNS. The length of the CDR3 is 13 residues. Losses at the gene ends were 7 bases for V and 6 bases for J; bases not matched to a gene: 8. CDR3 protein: CASKQGLGAEAFF. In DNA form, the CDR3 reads TGTGCCAGCAAACAGGGGTTGGGAGCTGAAGCTTTCTTT.